Below are 2 T cell receptor beta chains sequenced from a single sample in a study of identical twins. Via MiXCR, TCRdb re-called the 5' RACE reads, giving one row per CDR3 protein. This table holds 210,000 or so distinct CDR3 sequences, 7.5% found once. This sample was shared with a second study, whose subject was yellow fever vaccine responses in identical twins.

Input material: memory (CD45RO+) T cells sorted from blood. Every receptor here comes from a woman aged 18-29 years in good health.

The genes are TRBV18 and TRBJ2-3, with 10 positions matching TRBD2. With V trimmed by 2 bases and J by 1 base, 6 bases remained unmatched. This CDR3 is built from 17 residues. Germline V lookup: CDR1 KGHSH, CDR2 LQKENI. CDR3 DNA: TGTGCCAGCTCACCAATTGCCGGGACTAGCGGCACAGATACGCAGTATTTT. Translating it yields CASSPIAGTSGTDTQYF.

This clonotype has just a few counts. The chain employs TRBV12-3 or TRBV12-4 and TRBJ2-7; the D gene is possibly TRBD2 (6 bases). The CDR3 runs 14 residues. The germline V and J ends were trimmed by 5 bases and 6 bases, with 17 bases remaining between them. CDR3 coding DNA: TGTGCCAGCAGTCGAAGCGGGTCTCCCTCCGAGCAGTACTTC. Its translation: CASSRSGSPSEQYF.